The text below deals with one TCR beta chain. This entry belongs to a study of shared clonotypes between healthy human individuals. Repertoires were generated with immunoSEQ multiplex PCR, while TCRdb's copy carries only in-frame clones and drops some. The sample lists some 530,000 clones; over 70% were seen once. The germline V gene encodes CDR1 SGHTS and CDR2 YDEGEE. V lost 4 bases to trimming and J lost 6 bases; unmatched junction nucleotides: 4. This CDR3 has 15 amino acids. The sequence came from a woman between 35 and 50 years old in good health. Some clones in this sample may be carry-over from other donors' samples. Sequenced input: PBMCs. The chain carries TRBV5-8 and TRBJ2-3; 14 nucleotides line up with TRBD2. Here the CDR3 DNA reads TGTGCCAGCAGCCCTGGGACTAGCGGGAGCGATACGCAGTATTTT. This gives the protein CASSPGTSGSDTQYF.